These T cell receptor beta chains were read from a single sample in a study of cytomegalovirus exposure and HLA in healthy donors. The method was immunoSEQ multiplex PCR; TCRdb's version includes in-frame clones alone and lacks a portion of them. Here the sample spans roughly 120,000 clones, around three quarters being singletons. Sequencing was performed on PBMCs. The receptors shown here come from a man younger than 35 in good health and CMV-seronegative. Both conserved end residues are part of each CDR3. The order of the fields is J gene, D gene, V gene, clone size, CDR3 DNA, CDR3 protein. A D gene is named only where the DNA matches it firmly. For some rows the clone size is stated as once, few or many, or as a class when expanded; others skip it.

TRBJ1-1 | - | TRBV6-5 | - | TGTGCCAGCAGTTACTCCGGAGGGGGGGATCGAAAAGCTTTCTTT | CASSYSGGGDRKAFF
TRBJ2-6 | TRBD2 | TRBV19 | - | TGTGCCAGTAGGCGGGGGAGCTCTGGGGCCAACGTCCTGACTTTC | CASRRGSSGANVLTF
TRBJ1-1 | - | TRBV12-5 | - | TGTGCTAGTGGTTTCGGGGGGAGCACTGAAGCTTTCTTT | CASGFGGSTEAFF
TRBJ2-7 | - | TRBV7-8 | - | TGTGCCAGCAGCTTAGGGCAGGGACTCTACGAGCAGTACTTC | CASSLGQGLYEQYF
TRBJ2-1 | - | TRBV6-5 | - | TGTGCCAGCAGTGCGCGAACTAGCAATGAGCAGTTCTTC | CASSARTSNEQFF
TRBJ2-5 | - | TRBV11-2 | - | TGTGCCAGCAGCTCAGGGGACGCCCGTCAAGAGACCCAGTACTTC | CASSSGDARQETQYF
TRBJ2-7 | TRBD2 | TRBV4-2 | - | TGTGCCAGCAGCCAGGGGACTAGCGGGCGGAACGAGCAGTACTTC | CASSQGTSGRNEQYF
TRBJ1-6 | - | TRBV7-9 | - | TGTGCCAGCAGCTTACAGGGAAATTCACCCCTCCACTTT | CASSLQGNSPLHF
TRBJ2-1 | TRBD2 | TRBV9 | - | TGTGCCAGCAGCGTCTTGGGGACTAGCGGGAGCTACAATGAGCAGTTCTTC | CASSVLGTSGSYNEQFF
TRBJ2-2 | TRBD2 | TRBV4-3 | - | TGCGCCAGCAGCCAAGCACCCCCAGCGGGAGCCCTCACCGGGGAGCTGTTTTTT | CASSQAPPAGALTGELFF
TRBJ2-7 | TRBD1 | TRBV5-1 | few | TGCGCCAGCAGCTTGGACAGGGGGCATTACGAGCAGTACTTC | CASSLDRGHYEQYF
TRBJ1-3 | - | TRBV7-3 | - | TGTGCCAGCAGCTCCCAGGGGGGAAACACCATATATTTT | CASSSQGGNTIYF
TRBJ1-1 | - | TRBV4-1 | - | TGCGCCAGCAGGGCCACACCGAACACTGAAGCTTTCTTT | CASRATPNTEAFF
TRBJ2-3 | TRBD2 | TRBV5-1 | - | TGCGCCAGCAGCCCTGTAGCGGGAGATTGGACAGATACGCAGTATTTT | CASSPVAGDWTDTQYF
TRBJ2-1 | TRBD2 | TRBV27 | once | TGTGCCAGCAGAGCTAGCGGGTATGATGAGCAGTTCTTC | CASRASGYDEQFF
TRBJ2-3 | TRBD2 | TRBV4-2 | - | TGTGCCAGCAGCCAAGCCTTTTCGGGACTAGCGATCACAGATACGCAGTATTTT | CASSQAFSGLAITDTQYF
TRBJ1-1 | - | TRBV5-4 | - | TGTGCCAGCAGCTTGGGGACATACGAAGCTTTCTTT | CASSLGTYEAFF
TRBJ2-3 | - | TRBV9 | - | TGTGCCAGCAGCGTCCGCTCCGGGGACACAGATACGCAGTATTTT | CASSVRSGDTDTQYF
TRBJ1-5 | - | TRBV21-1 | - | TGTGCCAGCAGTTTTAAGGGGCGCCGTGCGGGACAGCCCCAGCATTTT | CASSFKGRRAGQPQHF
TRBJ2-5 | TRBD2 | TRBV19 | - | TGTGCCAGTAGTATGGGGCTAGCGGGAGTTAACGGGAAGGAGACCCAGTACTTC | CASSMGLAGVNGKETQYF
TRBJ1-2 | - | TRBV30 | once | TGTGCCTGGACTGACAACAAGTTCTATGGCTACACCTTC | CAWTDNKFYGYTF
TRBJ2-3 | TRBD2 | TRBV7-6 | - | TGTGCCAGCAGCTTATTAGAACTAGCGGGATTAACAGATACGCAGTATTTT | CASSLLELAGLTDTQYF
TRBJ2-3 | - | TRBV5-1 | - | TGCGCCAGCAGCTTGGGCCCGGAGGATACGCAGTATTTT | CASSLGPEDTQYF
TRBJ2-7 | TRBD1 | TRBV10-3 | - | TGTGCCATCAGGGACGACAGGGGGTCCTCCTACGAGCAGTACTTC | CAIRDDRGSSYEQYF
TRBJ2-7 | TRBD2 | TRBV7-9 | - | TGTGCCAGCGCAATAACTAGCGGTACCTACGAGCAGTACTTC | CASAITSGTYEQYF
TRBJ2-1 | TRBD2 | TRBV30 | once | TGTGCCTGGAGTATCCCAGCGGGAGGTGAGCAGTTCTTC | CAWSIPAGGEQFF
TRBJ1-6 | - | TRBV7-8 | - | TGTGCCAGCAGCTTACGCGGGGGTGGTAATTCACCCCTCCACTTT | CASSLRGGGNSPLHF
TRBJ1-1 | TRBD1 | TRBV30 | - | TGTGCCTGGAGTGTCCCCTCAACAGGGACAGGTGAAGCTTTCTTT | CAWSVPSTGTGEAFF
TRBJ1-4 | - | TRBV29-1 | - | TGCAGCGCCACGAGGGGGGGCGATGAAAAACTGTTTTTT | CSATRGGDEKLFF
TRBJ2-1 | TRBD2 | TRBV4-1 | - | TGCGCCAGCAGCCCTCAAGCGGGAGGGGTGGATGAGCAGTTCTTC | CASSPQAGGVDEQFF
TRBJ1-3 | - | TRBV9 | - | TGTGCCAGCAGCGGGACCACAGGTCACTCTGGAAACACCATATATTTT | CASSGTTGHSGNTIYF
TRBJ2-3 | - | TRBV28 | - | TGTGCCAGCAGTTTATTTCCAGGCAACGCACAAGATACGCAGTATTTT | CASSLFPGNAQDTQYF
TRBJ1-2 | - | TRBV21-1 | few | TGTGCCAGCAGCACACCGGGACAGGGCCCTAACTATGGCTACACCTTC | CASSTPGQGPNYGYTF
TRBJ2-5 | TRBD2 | TRBV5-4 | - | TGTGCCAGCAGCCCTTACCGGGACTACACAAAAGAGACCCAGTACTTC | CASSPYRDYTKETQYF
TRBJ2-7 | - | TRBV19 | - | TGTGCCACCAGAAGGGTGTCGGGAACCTTCGAGCAGTACTTC | CATRRVSGTFEQYF
TRBJ1-1 | - | TRBV21-1 | few | TGTGCCAGCAGCAAGGGTCAGGGGGGTGAAGCTTTCTTT | CASSKGQGGEAFF
TRBJ1-5 | TRBD1 | TRBV6-1 | - | TGTGCCACCATGGGACAGGGGGGTCAGCCCCAGCATTTT | CATMGQGGQPQHF
TRBJ2-3 | TRBD2 | TRBV2 | - | TGTGCCAGCAGGCGGACTAGCGGGGGCACAGATACGCAGTATTTT | CASRRTSGGTDTQYF
TRBJ2-3 | - | TRBV5-1 | few | TGCGCCAGCATGAGCGCGTACGGCACAGATACGCAGTATTTT | CASMSAYGTDTQYF
TRBJ2-6 | - | TRBV30 | - | TGTGCCCTGGGGGCACCCTCTGGGGCCAACGTCCTGACTTTC | CALGAPSGANVLTF
TRBJ2-3 | - | TRBV18 | once | TGTGCCAGCTCACCCCGTCACGGTGATACGCAGTATTTT | CASSPRHGDTQYF
TRBJ2-1 | - | TRBV2 | - | TGTGCCAGCAGGATAGACAGAAGCTCCTACAATGAGCAGTTCTTC | CASRIDRSSYNEQFF
TRBJ1-1 | TRBD1 | TRBV6-5 | - | TGTGCCAGCAGCCCCAGGGGGCTTACTGAAGCTTTCTTT | CASSPRGLTEAFF
TRBJ2-1 | - | TRBV9 | - | TGTGCCAGCAGCTCGGTCGCCTACAATGAGCAGTTCTTC | CASSSVAYNEQFF
TRBJ1-5 | - | TRBV6-1 | - | TGTGCCAGCAGTGAACGGGTGAGCAATCAGCCCCAGCATTTT | CASSERVSNQPQHF
TRBJ2-5 | - | TRBV29-1 | once | TGCAGCCACGGAGGACAGAACCAAGAGACCCAGTACTTC | CSHGGQNQETQYF
TRBJ2-7 | TRBD2 | TRBV6-6 | once | TGTGCCAGCAGTCGGAGACTAGCGGTTGGGTCCTACGAGCAGTACTTC | CASSRRLAVGSYEQYF
TRBJ2-3 | - | TRBV5-1 | once | TGCGCCAGCAGCTTTGCGCTAGTGGTCACAGATACGCAGTATTTT | CASSFALVVTDTQYF
TRBJ1-5 | - | TRBV7-9 | - | TGTGCCAGCAGCTTACAGGGCAGCCCCCAGCATTTT | CASSLQGSPQHF
TRBJ1-1 | - | TRBV30 | - | TGTGCCTGTAATAGGAGGGGCGGAACTGAAGCTTTCTTT | CACNRRGGTEAFF
TRBJ2-3 | TRBD2 | TRBV5-1 | - | TGCGCCAGCAGCTTGCAAGCGGGACCGAATACGCAGTATTTT | CASSLQAGPNTQYF
TRBJ2-7 | TRBD2 | TRBV9 | - | TGTGCCAGCAGCGGGACTAGCGGGAGGATCGGGGAGCAGTACTTC | CASSGTSGRIGEQYF
TRBJ2-3 | TRBD2 | TRBV5-5 | - | TGTGCCAGCAGCTTAGGCGGGAGAGGTATAGATACGCAGTATTTT | CASSLGGRGIDTQYF
TRBJ2-5 | TRBD2 | TRBV11-2 | - | TGTGCCAGCAGCCACTACTCTAGCGGGGCGGAGACCCAGTACTTC | CASSHYSSGAETQYF
TRBJ2-7 | - | TRBV7-9 | - | TGTGCCAGCAGCCCTACTAGTCCCTACGAGCAGTACTTC | CASSPTSPYEQYF
TRBJ2-7 | - | TRBV5-6 | - | TGTGCCAGCAGCTTGGGCGACGAGCAGTACTTC | CASSLGDEQYF
TRBJ2-6 | - | TRBV28 | - | TGTGCCAGCAGTTCAGGGGCCCCAGGCGTCCTGACTTTC | CASSSGAPGVLTF
TRBJ2-2 | TRBD1 | TRBV19 | - | TGTGCCAGTACACAGGGGGTTAAAGGGGAGCTGTTTTTT | CASTQGVKGELFF
TRBJ1-4 | - | TRBV5-1 | once | TGCGCCAGCAGCTTGGGGCAGGGGTCGGACCTGCCCCCTCCAACCAGATATTTT | CASSLGQGSDLPPPTRYF
TRBJ2-2 | - | TRBV6-1 | few | TGTGCCAGCAGAGTGACAGTGAACACCGGGGAGCTGTTTTTT | CASRVTVNTGELFF